Detailed here is one T cell receptor (beta chain). Its antigen is still unknown. The data were obtained in a study of T cell responses to AZD1222 COVID-19 vaccine. General observations from the study: There were mostly white British donors and more females than males, and clonal diversity was possibly underestimated. Two doses of AZD1222 preceded a rise in Spike-specific TCR breadth and depth.

The repertoire was sequenced with immunoSEQ multiplex PCR; TCRdb's copy has only in-frame clones and lacks some. The sample carries about 110,000 clones, less than 95% recorded once. The CDR3 has 13 residues. V lost 7 bases and J 2 bases, leaving 11 bases between the germline ends. This receptor was taken from an adult who received the AZD1222 COVID-19 vaccine. V is TRBV12-3 or TRBV12-4 and J is TRBJ1-1; D not certain. The sample consisted of peripheral blood, taken 28 days after the second AZD1222 dose. The chain's CDR3 is CASTFSFNTEAFF. Here the CDR3 DNA reads TGTGCCAGCACCTTCTCTTTCAACACTGAAGCTTTCTTT.